This T cell receptor (beta chain) was identified during a study of blood T cell repertoires in COVID-19. Study as a whole: Some COVID-19 samples were acute and others convalescent; all came from the United States, Italy and Spain. From T cells, B-cell-depleted T cells, or PBMCs came the material, which was cDNA or gDNA.

The CDR3 loop spans 12 amino acids. V shed 8 bases and J 2 bases; nucleotides not matched to a gene: 0. Germline V gives CDR1 SGHTA, CDR2 FQGNSA. As processed by the authors: The authors estimated nucleated cell counts from reference gene primer amplification. TCRdb's copy holds only in-frame clones and misses some; the assay was immunoSEQ multiplex PCR. V and J calls and clone size are those listed in that table; D and trimming were worked out from the DNA. The sample has 310,000 or so clones, around 86% seen once; the top ten hold over 1%. This chain links TRBV7-2 with TRBJ1-2; 9 bases match TRBD1. This clonotype was obtained from a man aged 65-85 years with acute or convalescent COVID-19. Sequenced: peripheral blood. The CDR3 bases are TGTGCCAGCGGACAGGGGAACTATGGCTACACCTTC. Encoded protein: CASGQGNYGYTF.